This T cell receptor beta chain originates from a study of T cells in narcolepsy. Study overall: Enrolled donors included narcolepsy type 1 or type 2 patients and healthy controls.

CDR3 length: 16 residues. The V end was cut by 0 bases, the J end by 2 bases, with 13 bases between. In germline, CDR1 is SGHRS, CDR2 YFSETQ. Whole-study findings and limits: No autoreactive T cell clone sequences appeared in some memory CD4+ repertoires.

The data were produced by immunoSEQ multiplex PCR, yet TCRdb's version contains in-frame clones alone and is incomplete. This table holds approximately 28,000 clones, about 84% found once. As regards this clone: Its antigen is not identified.

The specimen was CD45RA- memory CD4+ T cells from PBMCs. This receptor was taken from a human donor with narcolepsy. The chain carries TRBV5-1 and TRBJ2-3; D is ambiguous. This CDR3 reads CASSLDGGSNTDTQYF. For the CDR3, the DNA is TGCGCCAGCAGCTTGGATGGCGGATCCAACACAGATACGCAGTATTTT.